This TCR beta chain was found in a study of cytomegalovirus exposure and HLA in healthy donors. Here immunoSEQ multiplex PCR was the method, and the copy in TCRdb shows in-frame clones only, minus some. The repertoire has 70,000 or so clones, 94% of them found once; the top ten carry about 1.6%. With V trimmed by 4 bases and J by 7 bases, 7 bases remained unmatched. CDR1 and CDR2 from the germline V gene are LNHDA and SQIVND (reference sequence). There are 15 residues in the CDR3. Study results and caveats: Subsequent analysis showed first-cohort TCR clusters tending to co-occur in around 110 validation repertoires. Cytomegalovirus association was listed for about 150 TCR beta chains.

The donors were members of the approximately 130-subject validation cohort (separate from the approximately 670-subject first cohort). This clone was picked up one time. As yet, its antigen is unknown. This sequence joins TRBV19 and TRBJ1-4; TRBD1 matches 9 bases. The receptor comes from a man aged 18 to 29 in good health and CMV-seropositive. Sequencing was carried out using PBMCs. The DNA for the CDR3 is TGTGCCAGTAGTACGACAGGGGGACGGGGTGAAAAACTGTTTTTT. This gives the protein CASSTTGGRGEKLFF.